These T cell receptor beta chains were read from a single sample in a study of CD4 T cells in relation to SARS-CoV-2 and coronaviruses. The antigens these receptors bind are not known. Generated by immunoSEQ multiplex PCR, the TCRdb table keeps only in-frame clones and is missing some. The sample lists about 23,000 clones, approximately 78% occurring once. The specimen was CD4+ T cells from PBMCs, cultured in vitro. All receptors come from a human donor in good health. CDR3s include the opening cysteine and the closing phenylalanine or tryptophan. The D gene is left open where the match is weak. Clone size is not always given. Where it is, it says once, few, many or a class for expanded clones.

CASSLYLSGQINTEAFF	TGTGCCAGCAGCTTGTATCTGTCGGGACAGATAAACACTGAAGCTTTCTTT	TRBJ1-1	once	TRBD1	TRBV5-4
CASKRSGTNYEQYF	TGTGCCAGCAAGAGATCCGGGACTAACTACGAGCAGTACTTC	TRBJ2-7	.	TRBD2	TRBV2
CASSLDRLGSYTEAFF	TGTGCCAGCAGCTTAGATCGCTTAGGGTCGTACACTGAAGCTTTCTTT	TRBJ1-1	once	.	TRBV11-2
CAWSDPPSRTGTNSPLHF	TGTGCCTGGAGCGATCCCCCAAGCAGGACAGGGACCAATTCACCCCTCCACTTT	TRBJ1-6	.	TRBD1	TRBV30
CASRQGGETQYF	TGTGCCAGCAGGCAAGGAGGAGAGACCCAGTACTTC	TRBJ2-5	.	.	TRBV14
CAIRSPRGAQGYEQYF	TGTGCCATCCGATCCCCCCGGGGGGCGCAAGGCTACGAGCAGTACTTC	TRBJ2-7	.	.	TRBV10-3
CSASRGGVTFSGNTIYF	TGCAGTGCTAGTCGGGGGGGAGTTACGTTCTCTGGAAACACCATATATTTT	TRBJ1-3	.	.	TRBV20-1
CASSSNYEQYF	TGTGCCAGCTCATCCAACTACGAGCAGTACTTC	TRBJ2-7	.	.	TRBV18
CASNLLAGGHNEQFF	TGTGCCAGCAATTTACTAGCGGGAGGACACAATGAGCAGTTCTTC	TRBJ2-1	once	TRBD2	TRBV6-5
CASSPRYVAGGRETQYF	TGTGCCAGCAGTCCCCGTTATGTAGCGGGAGGTCGGGAGACCCAGTACTTC	TRBJ2-5	.	TRBD2	TRBV6-6
CAISGGAQYQETQYF	TGTGCCATATCGGGAGGGGCTCAGTACCAAGAGACCCAGTACTTC	TRBJ2-5	.	TRBD2	TRBV25-1
CAPKGDSEASTDTQYF	TGTGCCCCCAAAGGAGATAGCGAAGCTAGCACAGATACGCAGTATTTT	TRBJ2-3	.	.	TRBV7-2
CASSLSETGELFF	TGTGCCAGCAGCTTATCAGAGACCGGGGAGCTGTTTTTT	TRBJ2-2	few	.	TRBV11-1
CASTLRVGDAVETQYF	TGTGCCAGCACCCTAAGGGTGGGGGACGCGGTAGAGACCCAGTACTTC	TRBJ2-5	once	.	TRBV21-1
CASSSRGQGNYGYTF	TGTGCCAGTAGTTCCCGGGGACAGGGGAACTATGGCTACACCTTC	TRBJ1-2	.	TRBD1	TRBV19
CAWRFGRLNTEAFF	TGTGCCTGGAGATTCGGACGGTTGAACACTGAAGCTTTCTTT	TRBJ1-1	.	.	TRBV30
CASSLGGPGANVLTF	TGTGCCAGCAGTCTCGGGGGGCCGGGGGCCAACGTCCTGACTTTC	TRBJ2-6	.	.	TRBV6-5
CASSSGQGRPYEQYF	TGTGCCAGCAGTTCCGGACAGGGTCGCCCCTACGAGCAGTACTTC	TRBJ2-7	few	TRBD1	TRBV5-6
CASIPPSPGANVLTF	TGTGCCAGCATCCCCCCCTCCCCTGGGGCCAACGTCCTGACTTTC	TRBJ2-6	.	.	TRBV7-9
CASSPPSSGSPAGRYEQYF	TGTGCCAGCTCACCACCGTCTAGCGGGAGTCCTGCTGGGCGTTACGAGCAGTACTTC	TRBJ2-7	.	TRBD2	TRBV18
CATSRDNSGAFQPQHF	TGTGCCACCAGCAGAGATAATTCAGGGGCCTTTCAGCCCCAGCATTTT	TRBJ1-5	.	.	TRBV15
CASSRDQQETQYF	TGTGCCAGCAGTCGGGACCAACAAGAGACCCAGTACTTC	TRBJ2-5	.	.	TRBV2
CASSFGTGLRTPLHF	TGTGCCAGCAGCTTTGGGACAGGCCTAAGGACACCCCTCCACTTT	TRBJ1-6	once	TRBD1	TRBV7-2
CASSLGDRAGQPQHF	TGCGCCAGCAGCTTGGGGGACAGGGCGGGGCAGCCCCAGCATTTT	TRBJ1-5	.	TRBD1	TRBV5-1
CSASRGGRRAQYF	TGCAGTGCTAGTCGGGGGGGACGGAGGGCGCAGTATTTT	TRBJ2-3	.	TRBD2	TRBV20-1
CASSLARSPLHF	TGTGCCAGCAGTTTAGCTAGGTCACCCCTCCACTTT	TRBJ1-6	.	.	TRBV28
CASSITEAQETQYF	TGTGCCAGTAGTATAACAGAAGCACAAGAGACCCAGTACTTC	TRBJ2-5	once	.	TRBV19
CASSRSGDTQYF	TGTGCCAGCAGCCGTTCAGGGGATACGCAGTATTTT	TRBJ2-3	.	.	TRBV6-4
CASTLNSMNTEAFF	TGTGCCAGCACCCTCAACTCTATGAACACTGAAGCTTTCTTT	TRBJ1-1	.	.	TRBV27
CASSEGGYSNQPQHF	TGTGCCAGCTCCGAGGGGGGGTATAGCAATCAGCCCCAGCATTTT	TRBJ1-5	once	.	TRBV18
CASSVGTGGELFF	TGTGCCAGCAGCGTAGGGACCGGCGGGGAGCTGTTTTTT	TRBJ2-2	.	.	TRBV9
CASSALPRGGAYEQYF	TGCGCCAGCAGCGCGCTACCCAGGGGCGGCGCCTACGAGCAGTACTTC	TRBJ2-7	.	.	TRBV4-1
CASSLNPSRSNTEAFF	TGCGCCAGCAGCTTGAACCCTAGCAGGTCGAACACTGAAGCTTTCTTT	TRBJ1-1	.	.	TRBV5-1
CASRGTPGPSNQPQHF	TGTGCCAGCAGGGGGACTCCGGGCCCTAGCAATCAGCCCCAGCATTTT	TRBJ1-5	.	.	TRBV2
CASSLGGTSTDTQYF	TGTGCCAGCAGCTTAGGTGGGACTAGCACAGATACGCAGTATTTT	TRBJ2-3	.	.	TRBV7-7
CASGLVLRQGNSPLHF	TGTGCTAGTGGTTTGGTATTACGACAGGGGAATTCACCCCTCCACTTT	TRBJ1-6	.	TRBD1	TRBV12-5
CASSLYRGTEAFF	TGTGCCAGCAGTTTATACAGGGGAACTGAAGCTTTCTTT	TRBJ1-1	.	TRBD1	TRBV27